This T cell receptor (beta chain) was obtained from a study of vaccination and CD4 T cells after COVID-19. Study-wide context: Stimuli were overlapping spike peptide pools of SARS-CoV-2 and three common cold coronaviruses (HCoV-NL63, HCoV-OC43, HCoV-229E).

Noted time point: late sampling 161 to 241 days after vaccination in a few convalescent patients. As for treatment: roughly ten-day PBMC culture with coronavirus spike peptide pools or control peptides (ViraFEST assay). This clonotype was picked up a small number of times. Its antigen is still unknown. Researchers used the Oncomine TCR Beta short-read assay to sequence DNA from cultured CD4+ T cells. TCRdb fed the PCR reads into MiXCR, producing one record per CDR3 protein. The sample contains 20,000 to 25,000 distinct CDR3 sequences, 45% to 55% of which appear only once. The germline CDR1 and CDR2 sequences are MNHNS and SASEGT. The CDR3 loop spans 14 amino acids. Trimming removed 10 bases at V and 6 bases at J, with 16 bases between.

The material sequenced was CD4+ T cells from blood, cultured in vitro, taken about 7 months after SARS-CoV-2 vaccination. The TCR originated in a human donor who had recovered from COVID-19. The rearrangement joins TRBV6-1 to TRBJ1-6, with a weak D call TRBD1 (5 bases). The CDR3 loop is CATGRGSLNSPLHF. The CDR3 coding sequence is TGTGCCACGGGGCGGGGCTCCCTTAATTCACCCCTCCACTTT.